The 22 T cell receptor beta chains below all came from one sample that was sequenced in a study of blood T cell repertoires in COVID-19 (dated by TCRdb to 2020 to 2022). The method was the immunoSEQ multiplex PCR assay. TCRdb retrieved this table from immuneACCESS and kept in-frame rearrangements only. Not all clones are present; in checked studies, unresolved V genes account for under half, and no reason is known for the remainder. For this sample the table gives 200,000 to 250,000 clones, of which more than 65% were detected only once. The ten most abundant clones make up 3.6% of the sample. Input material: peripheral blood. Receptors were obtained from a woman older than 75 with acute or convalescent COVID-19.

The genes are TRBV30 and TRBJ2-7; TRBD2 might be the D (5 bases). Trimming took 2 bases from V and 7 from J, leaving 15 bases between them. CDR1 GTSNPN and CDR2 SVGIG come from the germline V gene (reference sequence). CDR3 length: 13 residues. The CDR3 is CAWSSGRGSEQYF. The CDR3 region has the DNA TGTGCCTGGAGTTCGGGCAGAGGGAGTGAGCAGTACTTC.

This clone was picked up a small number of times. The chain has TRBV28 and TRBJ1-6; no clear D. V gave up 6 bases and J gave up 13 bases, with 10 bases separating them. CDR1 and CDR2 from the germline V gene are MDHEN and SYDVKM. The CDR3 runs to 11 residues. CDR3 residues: CASSRARPLHF. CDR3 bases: TGTGCCAGCAGCCGCGCTCGGCCCCTCCACTTT.

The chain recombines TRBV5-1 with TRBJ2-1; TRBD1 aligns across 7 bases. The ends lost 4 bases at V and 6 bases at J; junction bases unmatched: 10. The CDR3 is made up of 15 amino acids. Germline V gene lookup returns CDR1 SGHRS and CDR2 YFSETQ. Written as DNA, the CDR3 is TGCGCCAGCAGCGTGGGACAGATCTCGGTCAATGAGCAGTTCTTC. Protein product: CASSVGQISVNEQFF. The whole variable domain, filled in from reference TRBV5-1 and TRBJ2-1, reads KAGVTQTPRYLIKTRGQQVTLSCSPISGHRSVSWYQQTPGQGLQFLFEYFSETQRNKGNFPGRFSGRQFSNSRSEMNVSTLELGDSALYLCASSVGQISVNEQFFGPGTRLTVL.

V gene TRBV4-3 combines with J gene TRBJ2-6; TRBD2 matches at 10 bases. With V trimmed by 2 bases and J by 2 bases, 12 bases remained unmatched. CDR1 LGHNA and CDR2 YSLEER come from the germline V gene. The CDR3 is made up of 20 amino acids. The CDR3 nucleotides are TGCGCCAGCAGCCAAAAACCCCTAGGAGCGGGGGGGACTGGGGCCAACGTCCTGACTTTC. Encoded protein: CASSQKPLGAGGTGANVLTF.

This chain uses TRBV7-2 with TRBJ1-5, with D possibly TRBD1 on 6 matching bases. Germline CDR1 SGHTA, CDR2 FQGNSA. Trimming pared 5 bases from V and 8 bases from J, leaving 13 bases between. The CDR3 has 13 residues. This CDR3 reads CASSRIQGEPQHF. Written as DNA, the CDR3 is TGTGCCAGCAGCCGTATACAGGGTGAGCCCCAGCATTTT.

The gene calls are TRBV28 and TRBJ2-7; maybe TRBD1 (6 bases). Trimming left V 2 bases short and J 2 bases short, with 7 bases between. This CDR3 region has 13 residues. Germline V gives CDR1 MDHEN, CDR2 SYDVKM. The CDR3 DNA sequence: TGTGCCAGCAGTTTAGGGACACCCTACGAGCAGTACTTC. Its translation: CASSLGTPYEQYF. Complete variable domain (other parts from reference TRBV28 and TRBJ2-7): DVKVTQSSRYLVKRTGEKVFLECVQDMDHENMFWYRQDPGLGLRLIYFSYDVKMKEKGDIPEGYSVSREKKERFSLILESASTNQTSMYLCASSLGTPYEQYFGPGTRLTVT.

The CDR3 loop is CASRPAGAGPYEQYF. The CDR3 DNA reads as TGTGCCAGCAGGCCCGCGGGGGCCGGGCCCTACGAGCAGTACTTC. The rearrangement uses TRBV27 and TRBJ2-7; weak D call: TRBD2 (7 bases). Germline V gene data show CDR1 as MNHEY and CDR2 as SMNVEV (reference sequence). The V gene lost 6 bases and the J gene lost 2 bases, with 17 bases spanning the gap. This CDR3 contains 15 residues.

The CDR3 bases are TGTGCCAGTACCCTAGACAGGGAAGGAGGCCAGCCCCAGCATTTT. Amino acids: CASTLDREGGQPQHF. The rearrangement uses TRBV19 and TRBJ1-5; 7 nucleotides agree with TRBD1. The CDR3 is 15 amino acids. The trim removed 7 bases at V and 7 bases at J, leaving 13 bases unmatched. CDR1 and CDR2 from the germline V gene are LNHDA and SQIVND (reference sequence).

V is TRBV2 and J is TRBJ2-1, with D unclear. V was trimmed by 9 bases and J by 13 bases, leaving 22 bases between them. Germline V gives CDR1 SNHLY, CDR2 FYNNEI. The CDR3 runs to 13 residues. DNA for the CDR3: TGTGCCAGTCAACAGCCCCCTTCGGTACGACAGTTCTTC. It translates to CASQQPPSVRQFF. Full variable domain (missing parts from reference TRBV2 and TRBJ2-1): EPEVTQTPSHQVTQMGQEVILRCVPISNHLYFYWYRQILGQKVEFLVSFYNNEISEKSEIFDDQFSVERPDGSNFTLKIRSTKLEDSAMYFCASQQPPSVRQFFGPGTRLTVL.

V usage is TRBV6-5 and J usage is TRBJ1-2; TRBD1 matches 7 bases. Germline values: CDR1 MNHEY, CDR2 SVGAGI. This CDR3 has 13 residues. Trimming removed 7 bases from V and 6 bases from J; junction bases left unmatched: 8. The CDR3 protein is CASTPRGRDGYTF. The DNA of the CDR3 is TGTGCCAGCACCCCGAGGGGGCGGGATGGCTACACCTTC.

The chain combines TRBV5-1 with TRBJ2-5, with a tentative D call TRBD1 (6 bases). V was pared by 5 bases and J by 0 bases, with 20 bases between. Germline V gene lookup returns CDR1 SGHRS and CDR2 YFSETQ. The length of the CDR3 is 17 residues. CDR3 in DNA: TGCGCCAGCAGTCCCGGAATTGGGGGCCGGTACCAAGAGACCCAGTACTTC. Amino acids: CASSPGIGGRYQETQYF.

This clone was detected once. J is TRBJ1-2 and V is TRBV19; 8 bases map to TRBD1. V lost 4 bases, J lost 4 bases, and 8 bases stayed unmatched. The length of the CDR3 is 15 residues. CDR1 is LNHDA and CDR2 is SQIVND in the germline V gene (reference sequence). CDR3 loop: CASSSGQGDGYGYTF. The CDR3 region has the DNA TGTGCCAGTAGTAGCGGACAGGGTGATGGCTATGGCTACACCTTC.

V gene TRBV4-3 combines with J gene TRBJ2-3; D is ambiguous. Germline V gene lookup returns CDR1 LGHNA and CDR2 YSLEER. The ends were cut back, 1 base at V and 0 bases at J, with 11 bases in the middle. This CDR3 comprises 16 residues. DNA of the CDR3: TGCGCCAGCAGCCAAGCCCATTGGGCAAGCACAGATACGCAGTATTTT. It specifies CASSQAHWASTDTQYF.

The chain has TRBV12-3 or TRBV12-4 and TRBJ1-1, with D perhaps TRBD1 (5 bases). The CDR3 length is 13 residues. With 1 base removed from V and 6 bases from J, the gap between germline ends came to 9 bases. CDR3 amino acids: CASSLGGGAEAFF. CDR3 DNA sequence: TGTGCCAGCAGTTTAGGGGGCGGCGCTGAAGCTTTCTTT.

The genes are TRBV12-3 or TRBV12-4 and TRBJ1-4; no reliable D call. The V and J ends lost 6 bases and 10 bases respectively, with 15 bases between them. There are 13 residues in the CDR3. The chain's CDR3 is CASSPLEGGKLFF. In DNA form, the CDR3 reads TGTGCCAGCAGCCCCCTAGAGGGCGGAAAACTGTTTTTT.

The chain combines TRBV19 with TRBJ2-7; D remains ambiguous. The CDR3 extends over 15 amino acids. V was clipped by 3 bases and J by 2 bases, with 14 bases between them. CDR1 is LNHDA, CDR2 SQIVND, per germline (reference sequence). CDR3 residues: CASSIAIFRAYEQYF. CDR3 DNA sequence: TGTGCCAGTAGTATTGCGATATTTCGTGCCTACGAGCAGTACTTC.

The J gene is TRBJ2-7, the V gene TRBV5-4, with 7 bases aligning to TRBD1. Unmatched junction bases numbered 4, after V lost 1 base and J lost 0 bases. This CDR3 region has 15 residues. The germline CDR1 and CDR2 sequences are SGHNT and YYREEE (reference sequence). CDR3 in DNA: TGTGCCAGCAGCTTGACAGGGGTGAACTCCTACGAGCAGTACTTC. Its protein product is CASSLTGVNSYEQYF. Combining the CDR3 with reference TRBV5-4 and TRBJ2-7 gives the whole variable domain ETGVTQSPTHLIKTRGQQVTLRCSSQSGHNTVSWYQQALGQGPQFIFQYYREEENGRGNFPPRFSGLQFPNYSSELNVNALELDDSALYLCASSLTGVNSYEQYFGPGTRLTVT.

The CDR3 DNA reads as TGTGCCAGCAGCGCTGGCTCGGGACAGGATCTGTCACCCCTCCACTTT. Encoded protein: CASSAGSGQDLSPLHF. This chain links TRBV9 with TRBJ1-6; 8 positions agree with TRBD1. CDR1 is SGDLS and CDR2 is YYNGEE in the germline V gene. Unmatched junction bases numbered 12, after V lost 3 bases and J lost 10 bases. The CDR3 totals 16 residues. The full variable domain, its missing parts supplied by reference TRBV9 and TRBJ1-6, is DSGVTQTPKHLITATGQRVTLRCSPRSGDLSVYWYQQSLDQGLQFLIQYYNGEERAKGNILERFSAQQFPDLHSELNLSSLELGDSALYFCASSAGSGQDLSPLHFGNGTRLTVT.

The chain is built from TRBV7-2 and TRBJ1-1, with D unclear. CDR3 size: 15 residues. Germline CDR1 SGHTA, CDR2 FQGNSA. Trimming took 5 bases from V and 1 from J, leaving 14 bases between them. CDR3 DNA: TGTGCCAGCAGCATATCCGCCGGAGCGAACACTGAAGCTTTCTTT. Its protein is CASSISAGANTEAFF.

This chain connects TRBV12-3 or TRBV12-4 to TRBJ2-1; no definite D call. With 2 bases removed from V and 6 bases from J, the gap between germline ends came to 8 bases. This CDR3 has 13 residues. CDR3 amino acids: CASSLRQANEQFF. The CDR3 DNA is TGTGCCAGCAGTTTACGGCAGGCCAATGAGCAGTTCTTC.

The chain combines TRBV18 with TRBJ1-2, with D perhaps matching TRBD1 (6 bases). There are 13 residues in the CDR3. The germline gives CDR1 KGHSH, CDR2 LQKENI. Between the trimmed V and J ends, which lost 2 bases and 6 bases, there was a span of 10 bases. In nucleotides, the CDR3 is TGTGCCAGCTCACCATCAGGGGTCCATGGCTACACCTTC. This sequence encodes CASSPSGVHGYTF.

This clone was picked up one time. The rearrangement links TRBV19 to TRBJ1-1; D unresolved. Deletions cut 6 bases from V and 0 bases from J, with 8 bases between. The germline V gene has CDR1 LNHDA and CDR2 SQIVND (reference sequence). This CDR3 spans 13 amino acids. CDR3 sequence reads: CASSFQVNTEAFF. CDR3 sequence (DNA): TGTGCCAGTAGCTTTCAGGTGAACACTGAAGCTTTCTTT. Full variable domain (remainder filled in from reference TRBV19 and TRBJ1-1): DGGITQSPKYLFRKEGQNVTLSCEQNLNHDAMYWYRQDPGQGLRLIYYSQIVNDFQKGDIAEGYSVSREKKESFPLTVTSAQKNPTAFYLCASSFQVNTEAFFGQGTRLTVV.